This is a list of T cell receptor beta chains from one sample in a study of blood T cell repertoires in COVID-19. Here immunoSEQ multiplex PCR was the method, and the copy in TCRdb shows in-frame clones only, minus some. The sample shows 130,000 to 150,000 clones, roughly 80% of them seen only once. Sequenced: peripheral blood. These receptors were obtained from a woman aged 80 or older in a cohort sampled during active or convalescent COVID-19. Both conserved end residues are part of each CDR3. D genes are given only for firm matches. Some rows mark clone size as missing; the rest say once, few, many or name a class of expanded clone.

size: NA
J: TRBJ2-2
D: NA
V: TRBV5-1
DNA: TGCGCCAGCAGCTTGGGGGGAGTAAACACCGGGGAGCTGTTTTTT
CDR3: CASSLGGVNTGELFF

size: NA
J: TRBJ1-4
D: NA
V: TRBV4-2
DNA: TGTGCCAGCAGCCAAGACGGGAGGATCGGGGGTGAAAAACTGTTTTTT
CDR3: CASSQDGRIGGEKLFF

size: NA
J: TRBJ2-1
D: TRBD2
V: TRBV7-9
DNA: TGTGCCAGCAGCTTAACAGCGGGGGGGTCGAATGAGCAGTTCTTC
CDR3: CASSLTAGGSNEQFF

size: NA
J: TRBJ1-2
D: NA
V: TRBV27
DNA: TGTGCCAGCAGCCTCAGGGGAAGGGATGGCTACACCTTC
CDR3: CASSLRGRDGYTF

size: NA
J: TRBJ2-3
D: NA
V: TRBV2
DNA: TGTGCCAGCAGTGAATGGCGGTTGTTAGATACGCAGTATTTT
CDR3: CASSEWRLLDTQYF

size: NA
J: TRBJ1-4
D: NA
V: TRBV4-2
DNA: TGTGCCAGCAGCCGCCCCGGGACACGGGAAAAACTGTTTTTT
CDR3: CASSRPGTREKLFF

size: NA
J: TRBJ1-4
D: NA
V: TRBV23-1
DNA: TGCGCCACCTACACCACCGGGACATTCCGCACCGCGATCCCCGGTAGGCGTGAAAAACTGTTTTTT
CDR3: CATYTTGTFRTAIPGRREKLFF

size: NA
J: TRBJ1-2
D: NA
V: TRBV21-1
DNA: TGTGCCAGCAGGCTACAGGGGCCCCTTCCCACCTTC
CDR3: CASRLQGPLPTF

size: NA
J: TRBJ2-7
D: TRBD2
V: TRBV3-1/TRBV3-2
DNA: TGTGCCAGCAGCCACAAACCGCTTCTAGCGGGGGGGCCAGGCTCCTACGAGCAGTACTTC
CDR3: CASSHKPLLAGGPGSYEQYF

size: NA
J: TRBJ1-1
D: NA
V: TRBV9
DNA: TGTGCCAGCAGCTCGAGGGCGGGTGCGGACACTGAAGCTTTCTTT
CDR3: CASSSRAGADTEAFF

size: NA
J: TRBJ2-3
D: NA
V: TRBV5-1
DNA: TGCGCCAGCAGCTTGGGTGCGGAGACAGATACGCAGTATTTT
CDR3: CASSLGAETDTQYF

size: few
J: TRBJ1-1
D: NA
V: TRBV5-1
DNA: TGCGCCAGCAGCTCAAAGGACAGTATGAACACTGAAGCTTTCTTT
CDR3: CASSSKDSMNTEAFF

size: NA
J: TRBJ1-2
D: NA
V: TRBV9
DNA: TGTGCCAGCAGCGTAGATGTGTCTAGCTATGGCTACACCTTC
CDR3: CASSVDVSSYGYTF

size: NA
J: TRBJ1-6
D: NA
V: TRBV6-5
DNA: TGTGCCAGCAGTTACACGCTGGACAGTCCTAATTCACCCCTCCACTTT
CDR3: CASSYTLDSPNSPLHF

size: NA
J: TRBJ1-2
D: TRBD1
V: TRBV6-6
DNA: TGTGCCAGCAGTAGGGACAGAGACTATGGCTACACCTTC
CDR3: CASSRDRDYGYTF

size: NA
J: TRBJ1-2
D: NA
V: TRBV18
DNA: TGTGCCAGCTCACCGCAGGGTTCTAACTATGGCTACACCTTC
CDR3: CASSPQGSNYGYTF

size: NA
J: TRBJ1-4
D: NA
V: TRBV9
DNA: TGTGCCAGCAGCCCGACACTCGGGGGGCGAGGTGAAAAACTGTTTTTT
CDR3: CASSPTLGGRGEKLFF

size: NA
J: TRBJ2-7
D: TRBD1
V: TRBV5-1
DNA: TGCGCCAGCAGCTTGGCCTTGGGGACAGAAAACTACGAGCAGTACTTC
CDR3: CASSLALGTENYEQYF

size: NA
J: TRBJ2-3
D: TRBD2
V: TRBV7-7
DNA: TGTGCTAGCAGCCTGAATAGCGGGGGGGCGGATACGCAGTATTTT
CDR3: CASSLNSGGADTQYF

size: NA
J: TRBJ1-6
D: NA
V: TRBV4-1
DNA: TGCGCCAGCAGCCATTCGTTCGGCTCCTATAATTCACCCCTCCACTTT
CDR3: CASSHSFGSYNSPLHF

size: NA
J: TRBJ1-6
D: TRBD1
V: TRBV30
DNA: TGTGCCTGGACGGGACAGCTTGGAAATTCACCCCTCCACTTT
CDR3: CAWTGQLGNSPLHF

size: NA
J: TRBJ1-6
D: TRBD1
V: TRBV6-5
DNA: TGTGCCAGCAAAATAAGGGGGCTTGGATCACCCCTCCACTTT
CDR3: CASKIRGLGSPLHF

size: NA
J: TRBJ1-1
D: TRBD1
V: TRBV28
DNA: TGTGCCAGCAGCCTACAGGGGGTTTGGACTGAAGCTTTCTTT
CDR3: CASSLQGVWTEAFF

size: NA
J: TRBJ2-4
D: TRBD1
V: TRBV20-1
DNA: TGCAGTGCCCCGACAGGGAACATTCAGTACTTC
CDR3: CSAPTGNIQYF

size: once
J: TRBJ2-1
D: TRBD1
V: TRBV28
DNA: TGTGCCAGCAGTACTCCGGGACAGGGTTCGGTGAGTTGGAATGAGCAGTTCTTC
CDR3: CASSTPGQGSVSWNEQFF

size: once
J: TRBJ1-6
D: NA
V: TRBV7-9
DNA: TGTGCCAGCAGCTTATTTGGCACAGGGAATAATTCACCCCTCCACTTT
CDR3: CASSLFGTGNNSPLHF

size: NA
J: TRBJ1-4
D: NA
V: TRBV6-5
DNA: TGTGCCAGCAGGAGAGATTCGACAACTAATGAAAAACTGTTTTTT
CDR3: CASRRDSTTNEKLFF

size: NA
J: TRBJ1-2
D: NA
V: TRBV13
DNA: TGTGCCAGCAGGAAGGGGCGGGGTGAAGGCTACACCTTC
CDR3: CASRKGRGEGYTF

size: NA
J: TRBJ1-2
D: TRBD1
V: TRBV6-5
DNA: TGTGCCAGCCTCCCTGGGACAGGGGGTGTCTATGGCTACACCTTC
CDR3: CASLPGTGGVYGYTF

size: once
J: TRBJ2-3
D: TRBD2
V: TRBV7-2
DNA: TGTGCCAGCAGCTTAGCCCTAGCGGGGGGGGCAGATACGCAGTATTTT
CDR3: CASSLALAGGADTQYF

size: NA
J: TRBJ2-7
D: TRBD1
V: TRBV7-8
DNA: TGTGCCAGCAGCTTAGGGACAGGGGGTTTAACGTACTTC
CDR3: CASSLGTGGLTYF

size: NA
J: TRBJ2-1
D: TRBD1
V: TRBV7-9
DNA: TGTGCCAGCAGCATAGGACAGGGGTGGAATGAGCAGTTCTTC
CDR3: CASSIGQGWNEQFF

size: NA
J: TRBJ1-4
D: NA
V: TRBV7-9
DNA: TGTGCCAGCAGCGTGTCTGGAGGCCATAATGAAAAACTGTTTTTT
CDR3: CASSVSGGHNEKLFF

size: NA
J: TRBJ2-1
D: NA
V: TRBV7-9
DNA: TGTGCCAGCAGCTTAGTAGGAGGGGGCGCCTACAATGAGCAGTTCTTC
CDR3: CASSLVGGGAYNEQFF

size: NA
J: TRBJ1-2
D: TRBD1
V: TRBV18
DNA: TGTGCCAGCTCACCTGGGACAGGGGGCCGCGGCTACACCTTC
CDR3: CASSPGTGGRGYTF

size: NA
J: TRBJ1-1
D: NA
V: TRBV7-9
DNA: TGTGCCAGCAGGACCTGGACAGCCTTAGTGAACACTGAAGCTTTCTTT
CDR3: CASRTWTALVNTEAFF

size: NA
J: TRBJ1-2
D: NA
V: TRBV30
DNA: TGTGCCTGGAGTATCGCGGCGGGGCGAGATGGCTACACCTTC
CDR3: CAWSIAAGRDGYTF

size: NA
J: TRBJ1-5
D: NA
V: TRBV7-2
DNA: TGTGCCAGCAGCTTTTCTGGGCAGGGTATACAGCCCCAGCATTTT
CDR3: CASSFSGQGIQPQHF

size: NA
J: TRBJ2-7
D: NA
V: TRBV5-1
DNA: TGCGCCAGCAGGTGGGACACTTCATACGAGCAGTACTTC
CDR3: CASRWDTSYEQYF

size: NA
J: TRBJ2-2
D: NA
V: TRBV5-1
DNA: TGCGCCAGCAGCTTTAATACGGGGGCCGGGGAGCTGTTTTTT
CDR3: CASSFNTGAGELFF

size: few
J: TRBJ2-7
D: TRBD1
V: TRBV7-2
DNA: TGTGCCAGCAGCCGGGACAGAGTGTTCTCCTACGAGCAGTACTTC
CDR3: CASSRDRVFSYEQYF

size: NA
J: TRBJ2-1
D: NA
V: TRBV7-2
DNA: TGTGCCAGCCAACCGTTACTAGGGTTAAGCTACAATGAGCAGTTCTTC
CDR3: CASQPLLGLSYNEQFF

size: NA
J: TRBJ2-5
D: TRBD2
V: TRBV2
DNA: TGTGCCAGCTCGGGGGGGCCAGAGACCCAGTACTTC
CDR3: CASSGGPETQYF

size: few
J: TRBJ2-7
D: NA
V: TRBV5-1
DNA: TGCGCCAGCAGCCAAGGGGGTTCCAGCTCCTACGAGCAGTACTTC
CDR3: CASSQGGSSSYEQYF

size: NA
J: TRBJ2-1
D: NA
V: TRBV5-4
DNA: TGTGCCAGCAGCTCCTTCGACAGAAACAATGAGCAGTTCTTC
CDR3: CASSSFDRNNEQFF

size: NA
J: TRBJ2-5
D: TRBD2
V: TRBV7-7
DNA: TGTGCTAGCAGGGAGCGGGGGGACTTACAAGAGACCCAGTACTTC
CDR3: CASRERGDLQETQYF

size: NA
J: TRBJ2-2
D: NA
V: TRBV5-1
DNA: TGCGCCAGCAGCTTGGTTCCAGGGACTTTCCCTCACGCGAACACCGGGGAGCTGTTTTTT
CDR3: CASSLVPGTFPHANTGELFF

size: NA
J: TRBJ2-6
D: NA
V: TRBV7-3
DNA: TGTGCCAGCAGCTTCGAGGGCACAGGGGCCAACGTCCTGACTTTC
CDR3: CASSFEGTGANVLTF

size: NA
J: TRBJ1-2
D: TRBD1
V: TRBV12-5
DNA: TGTGCTAGTGGTTCGGGACAGGGGGGCTACACCTTC
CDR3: CASGSGQGGYTF

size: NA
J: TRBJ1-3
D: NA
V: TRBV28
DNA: TGTGCCAGCGGGCCAATGGCTGGAAACACCATATATTTT
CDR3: CASGPMAGNTIYF

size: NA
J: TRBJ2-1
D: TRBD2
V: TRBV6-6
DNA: TGTGCCAGCAGTTCCAGACTAGCGGGGGGGAATCCTGAGCAGTTCTTC
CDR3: CASSSRLAGGNPEQFF

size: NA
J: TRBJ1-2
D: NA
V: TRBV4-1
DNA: TGCGCCAGCAGCCAAGATAGGGGCAGGGAACATGGCTACACCTTC
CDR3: CASSQDRGREHGYTF

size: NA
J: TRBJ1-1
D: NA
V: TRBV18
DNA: TGTGCCAGCTCACCACTGCGGGGGAGGACTGAAGCTTTCTTT
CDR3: CASSPLRGRTEAFF

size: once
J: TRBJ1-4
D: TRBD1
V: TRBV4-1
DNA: TGCGCCAGCAGCCAGGGCCGGGACAGGTGGTTT
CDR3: CASSQGRDRWF